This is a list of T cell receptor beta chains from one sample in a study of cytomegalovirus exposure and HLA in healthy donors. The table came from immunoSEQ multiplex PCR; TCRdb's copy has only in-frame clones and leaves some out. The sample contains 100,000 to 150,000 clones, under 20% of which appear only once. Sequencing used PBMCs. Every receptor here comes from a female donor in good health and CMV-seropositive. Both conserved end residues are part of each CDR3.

CASSQGFRNQPQHF,14,TRBV2
CASSFGGTTSYEQYF,15,TRBV27
CASSFSTSGAGETQYF,16,TRBV7-8
CASSLGGTGYTDTQYF,16,TRBV11-3
CASSVDPSGYEQYF,14,TRBV9
CASGASFGETQYF,13,TRBV5-8
CASSLEGASTDTQYF,15,TRBV7-3
CASSTGPPRGNTEAFF,16,TRBV13
CASSMTSTETQYF,13,TRBV7-9
CASSRGREEKLFF,13,TRBV7-6
CASSWTSNTEAFF,13,TRBV6-5
CASTIGRGGNTEAFF,15,TRBV4-3
CASSLDRETGGYTF,14,TRBV7-3
CASSPSTGELFF,12,TRBV13
CASSLTGYTDTQYF,14,TRBV27
CASSLDNTYEQYF,13,TRBV7-2
CASSEVQGQLTF,12,TRBV6-1
CASSPDNEQFF,11,TRBV7-9
CASSRSSGANVLTF,14,TRBV7-6
CATSKGTGYSNQPQHF,16,TRBV15
CASSFFAGGSYEQYF,15,TRBV5-1
CASSLGQGYGYTF,13,TRBV27
CASSVGDPEYTGELFF,16,TRBV5-4
CASSRDRTHTGELFF,15,TRBV6-1
CSVVTGEGAYEQYF,14,TRBV29-1
CASRQTSGGTLEQYF,15,TRBV5-4
CASSLSVFQPQHF,13,TRBV27
CASALPGGLSYEQYF,15,TRBV2
CASSPRQGAGYEQYF,15,TRBV18
CASSVGDTLDNEQFF,15,TRBV9
CASSPLDSQFFTGELFF,17,TRBV4-2
CASRPDRGSYNEQFF,15,TRBV7-2
CASSRLTGPTIYNEQFF,17,TRBV4-3
CASSPTTLNYGYTF,14,TRBV4-1
CASSLNLAGGPTGELFF,17,TRBV5-6
CASSIVLGLSYNEQFF,16,TRBV27
CASSTKMTLRGYGYTF,16,TRBV28
CASSLITGTEAFF,13,TRBV7-9
CASSQDTHLGQGVRGGELFF,20,TRBV4-1
CASSLGAANTEAFF,14,TRBV28
CASSINSGSVYEQFF,15,TRBV28